One and the same sample provided the 21 T cell receptor beta chains below, sequenced in a study of persistence of HIV-infected CD4 T cells. The immunoSEQ assay was version 4, run in survey mode. Clones were read by immunoSEQ multiplex PCR, and TCRdb kept only the in-frame ones, dropping some. The sample holds about 19,000 clones, 65% seen once. The stimulus was an HIV-1 Gag 15-mer peptide pool, around 1.1 ug/peptide/mL. CD4+ T cells upregulating both CD40 ligand and CD69 were sorted as responding cells. These receptors have no identified antigens. The sample here was CD4+ T cells sorted from PBMCs after approximately 19-hour stimulation, taken from a patient who received antiretroviral therapy. These TCRs come from an adult woman with HIV who was CMV-seropositive.

The V and J genes are TRBV9 and TRBJ2-1; D perhaps matches TRBD2 (7 bases). The CDR3 length is 15 residues. Trimming took 7 bases from V and 8 from J, leaving 22 bases between them. Per germline, CDR1 SGDLS and CDR2 YYNGEE. The CDR3 sequence is CASGGADLMRDEQFF. CDR3 nucleotide sequence: TGTGCCAGCGGGGGGGCCGACCTCATGCGGGATGAGCAGTTCTTC.

This clone was seen only once. The V and J genes are TRBV2 and TRBJ1-2; no clear D gene. This CDR3 is built from 16 residues. CDR1 and CDR2 from the germline V gene are SNHLY and FYNNEI. The V gene lost 3 bases and the J gene lost 5 bases, with 19 bases spanning the gap. The DNA for the CDR3 is TGTGCCAGCAGTGAGGTTAGAGAGGCCCCGAGGTATGGCTACACCTTC. Amino acids: CASSEVREAPRYGYTF.

This clone was seen more than once but under ten times. V usage is TRBV11-3 and J usage is TRBJ1-1; D call uncertain. Per germline, CDR1 SGHNT and CDR2 YENEEA. Trimming took off 0 bases at V and 4 bases at J, with 15 bases between the two ends. The CDR3 is 16 residues long. CDR3: CASSLDGRLGSTEAFF. For the CDR3, the DNA is TGTGCCAGCAGCTTAGATGGTAGGCTCGGAAGCACTGAAGCTTTCTTT.

The chain combines TRBV11-1 with TRBJ2-5, with D possibly being TRBD1 (7 bases). Trimming left V 5 bases short and J 2 bases short, with 15 bases between. From germline, CDR1 is SGHAT and CDR2 FQDESV (reference sequence). The CDR3 is made up of 15 amino acids. The CDR3 reads CASSLQGTVQETQYF. Here the CDR3 DNA reads TGTGCCAGCAGCCTACAGGGGACTGTACAAGAGACCCAGTACTTC.

This clone was seen a handful of times. The chain joins TRBV4-2 to TRBJ2-7, with D perhaps TRBD2 (5 bases). The CDR3 is 18 amino acids. CDR1 and CDR2 (germline): LGHNA, YNFKEQ. The V end was cut by 0 bases, the J end by 3 bases, with 21 bases between. CDR3 bases: TGTGCCAGCAGCCAAGATTGGTCGGGAATCCTCGGCCACTACGAGCAGTACTTC. Translated, it gives CASSQDWSGILGHYEQYF.

J is TRBJ1-3 and V is TRBV19; 7 bases are a match to TRBD1. Germline CDR1 LNHDA, CDR2 SQIVND (reference sequence). J was trimmed by 0 bases and V by 7 bases; bases with no gene match: 0. The CDR3 is 13 amino acids. CDR3 amino acids: CASNRGSGNTIYF. CDR3 nucleotides: TGTGCCAGTAACAGGGGCTCTGGAAACACCATATATTTT.

The chain combines TRBV11-2 with TRBJ2-1; D call uncertain. CDR3 length equals 14 residues. Per the germline V gene, CDR1 is SGHAT and CDR2 is FQNNGV. V lost 6 bases to trimming and J lost 4 bases, with 13 bases between them. The CDR3 here is CASRQTGSYNEQFF. DNA of the CDR3: TGTGCCAGCAGACAGACTGGCAGTTACAATGAGCAGTTCTTC.

This chain joins TRBV29-1 and TRBJ1-1, with a tentative D call TRBD1 (5 bases). Germline loops: CDR1 SQVTM, CDR2 ANQGSEA. Trimming pared 1 base from V and 4 bases from J, leaving 13 bases between. This CDR3 is 14 amino acids long. CDR3 sequence (DNA): TGCAGCGTTGAAGCCGGGGCGGCGGGCACTGAAGCTTTCTTT. Amino acid sequence: CSVEAGAAGTEAFF. The full variable domain, its missing parts supplied by reference TRBV29-1 and TRBJ1-1, is SAVISQKPSRDICQRGTSLTIQCQVDSQVTMMFWYRQQPGQSLTLIATANQGSEATYESGFVIDKFPISRPNLTFSTLTVSNMSPEDSSIYLCSVEAGAAGTEAFFGQGTRLTVV.

The rearrangement joins TRBV11-3 to TRBJ1-6; unclear D gene. CDR1 and CDR2 from the germline V gene are SGHNT and YENEEA. Trimming pared 1 base from V and 9 bases from J, leaving 7 bases between. This CDR3 is 13 amino acids long. CDR3 sequence reads: CASSLGVGSPLHF. The DNA of the CDR3 is TGTGCCAGCAGCTTAGGGGTGGGTTCACCCCTCCACTTT.

The J gene is TRBJ2-7, the V gene TRBV2; TRBD2 is a possible D gene (5 bases). CDR3 length equals 12 residues. Trimming took off 3 bases at V and 4 bases at J, with 7 bases between the two ends. CDR1 and CDR2 from the germline V gene are SNHLY and FYNNEI. CDR3 amino acids: CASSETGYEQYV. The DNA of the CDR3 is TGTGCCAGCAGTGAGACGGGATACGAGCAGTACGTC.

The chain couples TRBV7-3 to TRBJ2-2; 9 bases line up with TRBD2. The CDR3 totals 16 residues. Germline assignment: CDR1 SGHTA and CDR2 FQGTGA. V was clipped by 2 bases and J by 6 bases; unmatched bases: 7. The CDR3 nucleotides are TGTGCCAGCAGCTTAGGACTTAGCGGGGGCGCCGGGGAGCTGTTTTTT. This codes for CASSLGLSGGAGELFF.

V and J are TRBV24-1 and TRBJ1-2, with D unclear. CDR1 and CDR2 from the germline V gene are KGHDR and SFDVKD. V was shortened by 2 bases and J by 8 bases, with 11 bases between the two germline ends. This CDR3 region has 13 residues. CDR3: CATSDSTLRGYTF. In DNA, the CDR3 is TGTGCCACCAGTGATTCTACCCTCCGAGGCTACACCTTC.

The chain recombines TRBV3-1 (or the pseudogene TRBV3-2) with TRBJ2-2, with D perhaps being TRBD1 or TRBD2 (6 bases each). Germline lookup yields CDR1 LGHDT and CDR2 YNNKEL (reference sequence). The CDR3 is made up of 17 amino acids. Trimming removed 1 base at V and 0 bases at J, with 12 bases between. The CDR3 spells CASSQAPGGANTGELFF. The CDR3 nucleotides read TGTGCCAGCAGCCAAGCCCCCGGGGGCGCGAACACCGGGGAGCTGTTTTTT.

The V gene is TRBV5-8, the J gene TRBJ1-2, with a weak D call TRBD1 (5 bases). This CDR3 has 15 residues. V lost 6 bases and J 0 bases, leaving 15 bases between the germline ends. Germline V gene data show CDR1 as SGHTS and CDR2 as YDEGEE. The CDR3, as DNA: TGTGCCAGCACGTTTGAAAGGGACCCTAACTATGGCTACACCTTC. Protein product: CASTFERDPNYGYTF.

This clone ranks as medium-sized. The chain carries TRBV30 and TRBJ2-1; weak D call: TRBD1 (5 bases). The V and J ends lost 2 bases and 11 bases respectively, with 10 bases between them. This CDR3 is built from 11 residues. Germline V lookup: CDR1 GTSNPN, CDR2 SVGIG (reference sequence). CDR3 nucleotides: TGTGCCTGGAGTACAGGAATAAAGCAGTTCTTC. It codes for CAWSTGIKQFF.

The chain recombines TRBV9 with TRBJ2-5, with D maybe TRBD1 (6 bases). Germline V CDR1 and CDR2: SGDLS, YYNGEE. V shed 2 bases and J shed 5 bases, with 10 bases lying between them. The CDR3 consists of 13 residues. This CDR3 is CASSVGTLETQYF. The CDR3 DNA reads as TGTGCCAGCAGCGTGGGGACATTGGAGACCCAGTACTTC. Complete variable domain (other parts from reference TRBV9 and TRBJ2-5): DSGVTQTPKHLITATGQRVTLRCSPRSGDLSVYWYQQSLDQGLQFLIQYYNGEERAKGNILERFSAQQFPDLHSELNLSSLELGDSALYFCASSVGTLETQYFGPGTRLLVL.

This sequence joins TRBV15 and TRBJ2-7; D gene uncertain. V gave up 5 bases and J gave up 3 bases, with 20 bases separating them. This CDR3 region has 16 residues. The germline V gene encodes CDR1 LNHNV and CDR2 YYDKDF (reference sequence). The CDR3 DNA reads as TGTGCCACCAGCCCCCGGATAGCAGCAGGATTCTACGAGCAGTACTTC. Its protein product is CATSPRIAAGFYEQYF.

The V and J genes are TRBV5-1 and TRBJ2-5, with unresolved D. V lost 2 bases and J 0 bases, leaving 8 bases between the germline ends. Looked up from germline, CDR1 is SGHRS and CDR2 is YFSETQ. The CDR3 spans 14 residues. The DNA for the CDR3 is TGCGCCAGCAGCTTCATCCCGAACCAAGAGACCCAGTACTTC. It translates to CASSFIPNQETQYF.

To note about this clone: The sample holds other DNA sequences that translate to the same CDR3. The chain has TRBV6-5 and TRBJ1-1; D perhaps matches TRBD1 (5 bases). The CDR3 covers 13 residues. Germline CDR1 reads MNHEY; CDR2 reads SVGAGI. Deletions cut 2 bases from V and 7 bases from J, with 11 bases between. CDR3 in DNA: TGTGCCAGCAGTTACAGGGGCTCGGGTGAAGCTTTCTTT. Its protein is CASSYRGSGEAFF.

This clone was observed once. V usage is TRBV5-8 and J usage is TRBJ1-5; D might be TRBD1 (5 bases). The CDR3 is 15 residues long. The germline gives CDR1 SGHTS, CDR2 YDEGEE. V was clipped by 4 bases and J by 6 bases, with 17 bases between them. The CDR3 DNA follows: TGTGCCAGCAGCCTCGGGGGGATGTTCGGTCAGCCCCAGCATTTT. Translating gives CASSLGGMFGQPQHF.

The rearrangement uses TRBV19 and TRBJ2-1; D is unresolved. V dropped 3 bases and J dropped 8 bases, with 14 bases sitting between them. Germline assignment: CDR1 LNHDA and CDR2 SQIVND (reference sequence). The CDR3 consists of 14 residues. CDR3 region: CASSMGDSRHEQFF. CDR3 nucleotide sequence: TGTGCCAGTAGTATGGGTGATTCACGACATGAGCAGTTCTTC. Variable domain in full (rest from reference TRBV19 and TRBJ2-1): DGGITQSPKYLFRKEGQNVTLSCEQNLNHDAMYWYRQDPGQGLRLIYYSQIVNDFQKGDIAEGYSVSREKKESFPLTVTSAQKNPTAFYLCASSMGDSRHEQFFGPGTRLTVL.